By share, the clone carrying this T cell receptor (beta chain) ranks as medium-sized. The data derive from a study of spatial heterogeneity in lung cancer. The V segment lost 1 base and the J segment 7 bases; nucleotides outside the gene matches: 5. Germline V gene data show CDR1 as DFQATT and CDR2 as SNEGSKA (reference sequence). This CDR3 is 14 amino acids long. Time point here: sample taken at primary tumor resection. Unsorted whole RNA from tumor, nontumor lung or frozen PBMC underwent sequencing. TCRdb reprocessed the 5' RACE reads via MiXCR and lists one record per CDR3 protein. Of some 11,000 distinct CDR3 sequences in the sample, about 24% were seen once.

V and J are TRBV20-1 and TRBJ1-1; 11 bases are shared with TRBD1. Sample: PBMCs, taken at surgery. The receptor's source is a female donor with early-stage non-small cell lung cancer. As DNA, the CDR3 is TGCAGTGCTAGAGGTGGACAGGGGGCGGATGAAGCTTTCTTT. Translating it yields CSARGGQGADEAFF.